The clone carrying this T cell receptor beta chain was counted many times. The antigen is not known. V was pared by 2 bases and J by 4 bases, with 5 bases of the junction left unmatched. Germline CDR1 and CDR2: LGHNA and YNFKEQ. The CDR3 has 14 residues. The source of the sample is a study of blood T cells in healthy people across ages. Whole-study context: Capture by template switching was about one barcoded beta molecule per two T cells.

Findings of the study overall: Diversity of TCR beta correlated strongly with naive T cell percentage. In the absence of known donor CMV status, changes in expanded clonotypes were possibly confounded.

A second PCR of roughly 7 to 11 cycles used a sample-barcoded 5' primer and a J-beta primer mix. TCRdb redid the calling of the 5' RACE reads with MiXCR, one entry per CDR3 protein. Among about 810,000 distinct CDR3 sequences listed, 35% to 40% were seen once. The rearrangement joins TRBV4-2 to TRBJ2-7, with 7 positions matching TRBD1. The source of this sequence is a man aged 18 to 29 in good health. The sequenced material came from blood. The DNA for the CDR3 is TGTGCCAGCAGCCAACGGGACAGACCTTACGAGCAGTACTTC. It specifies CASSQRDRPYEQYF.